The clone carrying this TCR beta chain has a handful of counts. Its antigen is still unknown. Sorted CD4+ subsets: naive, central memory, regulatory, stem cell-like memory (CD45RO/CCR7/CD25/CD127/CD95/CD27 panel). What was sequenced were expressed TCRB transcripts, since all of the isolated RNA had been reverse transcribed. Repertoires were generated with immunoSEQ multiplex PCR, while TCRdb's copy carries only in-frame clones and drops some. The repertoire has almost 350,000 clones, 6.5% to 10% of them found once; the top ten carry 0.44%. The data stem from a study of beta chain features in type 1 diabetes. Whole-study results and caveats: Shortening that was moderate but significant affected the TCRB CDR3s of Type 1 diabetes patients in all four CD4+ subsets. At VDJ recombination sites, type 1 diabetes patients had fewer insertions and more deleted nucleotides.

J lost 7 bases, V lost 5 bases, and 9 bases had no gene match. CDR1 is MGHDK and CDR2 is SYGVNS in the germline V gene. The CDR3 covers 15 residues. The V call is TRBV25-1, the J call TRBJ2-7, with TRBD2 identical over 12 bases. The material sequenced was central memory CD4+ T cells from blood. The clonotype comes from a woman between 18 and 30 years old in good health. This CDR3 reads CASSIRTSGMHEQYF. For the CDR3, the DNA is TGTGCCAGCAGTATCCGGACTAGCGGGATGCATGAGCAGTACTTC.